This TCR beta chain was recovered during a study of control samples from healthy donors and cancer patients. The germline V gene has CDR1 MDHEN and CDR2 SYDVKM. CDR3 size: 12 residues. A note on this clone: The junction does not match germline at one end; this may be a read error.

Only in-frame clones appear in the TCRdb table, and some are missing; sequencing was by immunoSEQ multiplex PCR. The table includes more than 25,000 clones, roughly 91% detected once. This chain uses TRBV28 with TRBJ1-3, with 7 bases aligning to TRBD1. This TCR was recovered from a man aged 50-59 years with lung cancer. The sequenced sample was PBMCs. The CDR3, as DNA: TGTGCCAGCAGTTTAACGACAGGGTCCTCGAATTTT. This gives the protein CASSLTTGSSNF.